One and the same sample provided the 19 T cell receptor beta chains below, sequenced in a study of blood T cell repertoires in COVID-19. Sequencing was performed with immunoSEQ multiplex PCR; in TCRdb, only in-frame clones are kept and a portion is missing. The sample lists 150,000 to 200,000 clones, approximately 88% occurring once. The sequencing sample was made of peripheral blood. These receptors were taken from a human donor in a cohort sampled during active COVID-19.

The count of this clone is one. This chain links TRBV7-2 with TRBJ2-5, with a weak D call TRBD2 (7 bases). This CDR3 is 16 amino acids long. V lost 1 base, J lost 4 bases, and 16 bases lay in between. CDR1 SGHTA and CDR2 FQGNSA come from the germline V gene. Here the CDR3 reads CASSLGGGTPSETQYF. Written as DNA, the CDR3 is TGTGCCAGCAGCTTAGGGGGGGGGACACCATCAGAGACCCAGTACTTC.

The chain recombines TRBV5-1 with TRBJ2-7; 7 positions agree with TRBD1. The trim removed 2 bases at V and 6 bases at J, leaving 8 bases unmatched. CDR3 size: 14 residues. Germline V gene sequence: CDR1 SGHRS, CDR2 YFSETQ. The CDR3 DNA is TGCGCCAGCAGCTTAGACAGGGCCGGGCGCGAGCAGTACTTC. Amino acid sequence: CASSLDRAGREQYF.

The rearrangement links TRBV25-1 to TRBJ2-7; 8 bases match TRBD2. J was trimmed by 6 bases and V by 8 bases; bases with no gene match: 15. CDR3 length: 15 amino acids. Germline assignment: CDR1 MGHDK and CDR2 SYGVNS. CDR3 DNA sequence: TGTGCCAGCTCTCTTCCGGGACTAGAAGCTTCCGAGCAGTACTTC. It specifies CASSLPGLEASEQYF.

The gene calls are TRBV9 and TRBJ1-1, with a weak D call TRBD1 (5 bases). The CDR3 is 13 residues long. Trimming took off 0 bases at V and 6 bases at J, with 9 bases between the two ends. Germline V gives CDR1 SGDLS, CDR2 YYNGEE. The CDR3 protein is CASSVAGLAEAFF. CDR3 coding DNA: TGTGCCAGCAGCGTAGCAGGGCTCGCTGAAGCTTTCTTT.

This chain links TRBV4-3 with TRBJ1-2; TRBD1 aligns across 8 bases. CDR1 is LGHNA, CDR2 YSLEER, per germline. Germline trimming cut 3 bases from V and 3 bases from J; bases unmatched to any gene: 3. This CDR3 has 14 residues. The CDR3 DNA sequence: TGCGCCAGCAGCCAGACAGGGGACTACTATGGCTACACCTTC. Amino acids: CASSQTGDYYGYTF.

The V call is TRBV6-2 or TRBV6-3, the J call TRBJ2-7; 7 bases align to TRBD2. The CDR3 extends over 13 amino acids. CDR1 is MNHEY, CDR2 SVGEGT, per germline. The junction had 5 bases not matched to a gene; V was cut back by 6 bases and J by 3 bases. Written as DNA, the CDR3 is TGTGCCAGCAGCGATAGGACTAGCTACGAGCAGTACTTC. Protein: CASSDRTSYEQYF.

The V gene is TRBV5-1, the J gene TRBJ2-3; D call uncertain. Germline V CDR1 and CDR2: SGHRS, YFSETQ. The V gene lost 4 bases and the J gene lost 4 bases, with 10 bases spanning the gap. The CDR3 covers 13 residues. The CDR3 is CASSPAVADTQYF. The CDR3 region has the DNA TGCGCCAGCAGCCCCGCAGTGGCAGATACGCAGTATTTT.

This CDR3 is CASSIRMGGTDTQYF. The CDR3 DNA is TGTGCCAGTAGTATTAGGATGGGGGGAACAGATACGCAGTATTTT. The V call is TRBV19, the J call TRBJ2-3, with D possibly TRBD2 on 6 matching bases. The CDR3 loop spans 15 amino acids. CDR1 is LNHDA, CDR2 SQIVND, per germline (reference sequence). The V gene lost 3 bases and the J gene lost 3 bases, with 13 bases spanning the gap.

This clone has a single count. V gene TRBV6-2 or TRBV6-3 combines with J gene TRBJ2-1; 9 nucleotides match TRBD2. J lost 0 bases, V lost 0 bases, and 0 bases had no gene match. The CDR3 sequence is 16 residues long. Germline CDR1 MNHEY, CDR2 SVGEGT. CDR3 amino acids: CASSYSAGGSYNEQFF. The CDR3 bases are TGTGCCAGCAGTTACTCAGCGGGAGGCTCCTACAATGAGCAGTTCTTC.

This chain links TRBV13 with TRBJ2-7; 8 nucleotides line up with TRBD1. CDR1 is PRHDT, CDR2 FYEKMQ, per germline (reference sequence). The CDR3 covers 14 residues. The V segment lost 8 bases and the J segment 2 bases; nucleotides outside the gene matches: 8. This CDR3 reads CASGHRGNTYEQYF. Written as DNA, the CDR3 is TGTGCCAGCGGTCACAGGGGGAACACCTACGAGCAGTACTTC.

V and J are TRBV30 and TRBJ1-5, with D unresolved. Between the trimmed V and J ends, which lost 3 bases and 2 bases, there was a span of 8 bases. Per the germline V gene, CDR1 is GTSNPN and CDR2 is SVGIG (reference sequence). CDR3 length: 13 residues. CDR3 sequence (DNA): TGTGCCTGGAGGCACACCGGCAATCAGCCCCAGCATTTT. Its translation: CAWRHTGNQPQHF.

The chain recombines TRBV19 with TRBJ2-5; 10 nucleotides agree with TRBD2. The germline CDR1 and CDR2 sequences are LNHDA and SQIVND (reference sequence). The length of the CDR3 is 16 residues. J lost 5 bases, V lost 6 bases, and 12 bases had no gene match. The CDR3 loop is CASSTSGNGVGETQYF. CDR3 sequence (DNA): TGTGCCAGTAGCACTAGCGGGAACGGCGTTGGGGAGACCCAGTACTTC.

The V and J genes are TRBV7-2 and TRBJ2-5; possible D gene TRBD2, 5 bases. The CDR3 extends over 14 amino acids. V was cut by 3 bases and J by 0 bases, with 8 bases left in between. Germline CDR1 SGHTA, CDR2 FQGNSA. CDR3 in DNA: TGTGCCAGCAGCTTGAGCGGAAACCAAGAGACCCAGTACTTC. It encodes CASSLSGNQETQYF.

This chain links TRBV11-2 with TRBJ2-7; D is perhaps TRBD2 (6 bases). Germline CDR1 SGHAT, CDR2 FQNNGV. Between the trimmed V and J ends, which lost 6 bases and 3 bases, there was a span of 15 bases. The CDR3 sequence is 14 residues long. The CDR3 reads CASSLVGRDYEQYF. Written as DNA, the CDR3 is TGTGCCAGCAGTCTTGTCGGGCGGGACTACGAGCAGTACTTC.

V usage is TRBV27 and J usage is TRBJ2-7, with D possibly matching TRBD1 (6 bases). V was cut by 4 bases and J by 6 bases, with 13 bases left in between. CDR1 and CDR2 from the germline V gene are MNHEY and SMNVEV (reference sequence). The length of the CDR3 is 13 residues. For the CDR3, the DNA is TGTGCCAGCAGTTCCAGGGGATTCGGCGAGCAGTACTTC. Amino acid sequence: CASSSRGFGEQYF.

V gene TRBV5-1 combines with J gene TRBJ1-1; D might be TRBD1 (6 bases). The length of the CDR3 is 14 residues. Trimming left V 4 bases short and J 1 base short, with 11 bases between. The germline CDR1 and CDR2 sequences are SGHRS and YFSETQ. CDR3 DNA: TGCGCCAGCAGCGAAACAGGGAGGAACACTGAAGCTTTCTTT. It yields the protein CASSETGRNTEAFF.

This chain connects TRBV9 to TRBJ1-1; maybe TRBD1 (6 bases). Germline V gene data show CDR1 as SGDLS and CDR2 as YYNGEE. Deletions cut 3 bases from V and 5 bases from J, with 17 bases between. The CDR3 spans 15 residues. The CDR3 coding sequence is TGTGCCAGCAGCGACCGCCGGGGGGGGGCGACTGAAGCTTTCTTT. Residues: CASSDRRGGATEAFF.

The chain employs TRBV9 and TRBJ1-4; perhaps TRBD1 as D (5 bases). The CDR3 extends over 13 amino acids. Germline-derived CDR1 and CDR2 are SGDLS and YYNGEE. Trimming stripped 7 bases from V and 0 bases from J, with 7 bases between. The CDR3 here is CASQGSTNEKLFF. The CDR3 DNA sequence: TGTGCCAGCCAGGGATCAACTAATGAAAAACTGTTTTTT.

The chain is built from TRBV11-3 and TRBJ1-1; no firm D call. Trimming pared 1 base from V and 0 bases from J, leaving 9 bases between. The CDR3 runs to 15 residues. The germline V gene encodes CDR1 SGHNT and CDR2 YENEEA. This CDR3 reads CASSLGGPMNTEAFF. DNA of the CDR3: TGTGCCAGCAGCTTAGGAGGGCCCATGAACACTGAAGCTTTCTTT.